This T cell receptor (beta chain) was identified in a study of blood T cells in healthy people across ages. The V and J ends lost 7 bases and 7 bases respectively, with 8 bases between them. The CDR3 has 10 residues. Germline V gene sequence: CDR1 SQVTM, CDR2 ANQGSEA. Donors were healthy Caucasian individuals from Russia aged roughly 6 to 90. A J-beta primer mix and a sample-barcoded 5' primer were used in a second PCR of roughly 6 to 11 cycles. Each cDNA was tagged by a template-switch adaptor containing 12 random nucleotides. TCRdb analysed the 5' RACE reads with MiXCR anew, one entry per CDR3 protein. The data show a few hundred thousand distinct CDR3 sequences, over 45% seen once. General study findings and limits: Greater diversity and more naive CD4+ cells were seen in long-lived donors than in aged donors.

This clonotype has a count of ten or more. Its antigen is unknown. The receptor was derived from a man aged 55 to 70 in good health. The V and J genes are TRBV29-1 and TRBJ2-1; D gene ambiguous. The sample comprised blood. CDR3 DNA: TGCAGCGCCGGGCTTAATGAGCAGTTCTTC. Translated, it gives CSAGLNEQFF.